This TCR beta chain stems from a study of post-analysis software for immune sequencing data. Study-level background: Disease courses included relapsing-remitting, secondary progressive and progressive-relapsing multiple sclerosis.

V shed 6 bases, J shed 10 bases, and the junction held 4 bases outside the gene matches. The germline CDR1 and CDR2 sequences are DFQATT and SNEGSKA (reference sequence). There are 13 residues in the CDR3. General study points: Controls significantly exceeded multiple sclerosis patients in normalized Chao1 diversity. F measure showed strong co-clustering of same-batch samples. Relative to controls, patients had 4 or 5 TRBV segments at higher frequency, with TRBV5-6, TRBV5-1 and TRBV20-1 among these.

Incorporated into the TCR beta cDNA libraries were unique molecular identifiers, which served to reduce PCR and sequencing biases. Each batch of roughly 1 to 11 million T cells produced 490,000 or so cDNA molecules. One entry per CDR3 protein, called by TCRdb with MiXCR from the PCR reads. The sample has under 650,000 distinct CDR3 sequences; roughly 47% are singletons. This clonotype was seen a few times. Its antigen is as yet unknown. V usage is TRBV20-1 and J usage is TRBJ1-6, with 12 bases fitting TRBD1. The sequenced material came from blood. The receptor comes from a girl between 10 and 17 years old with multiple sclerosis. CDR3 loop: CSARDRGQSPLHF. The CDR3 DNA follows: TGCAGTGCCAGGGACAGGGGGCAATCACCCCTCCACTTT.